Listed below are T cell receptor beta chains from one sample, sequenced in a study of shared clonotypes between healthy human individuals. Sequencing used immunoSEQ multiplex PCR; TCRdb keeps in-frame clones, though not all of them. This sample has under 1 million clones, with almost 95% found just once. Sequencing was done on a sample of naive CD8+ T cells sorted from blood. The receptors derive from a man aged 25-40 years in good health. Both conserved end residues are part of each CDR3. D genes are given only for firm matches. A clone size is listed for some rows: how often the clone was seen (once, few, many), or a class if it is expanded.

size: NA; J: TRBJ2-1; V: TRBV9; D: NA; CDR3: CASSVVADEQFF; DNA: TGTGCCAGCAGCGTAGTTGCCGATGAGCAGTTCTTC
size: NA; J: TRBJ2-7; V: TRBV14; D: NA; CDR3: CASSQNGRRVEQYF; DNA: TGTGCCAGCAGCCAAAATGGACGGCGAGTGGAGCAGTACTTC
size: once; J: TRBJ2-7; V: TRBV27; D: NA; CDR3: CASSLGTYSYEQYF; DNA: TGTGCCAGCAGTTTAGGGACTTACTCCTACGAGCAGTACTTC
size: NA; J: TRBJ1-1; V: TRBV7-2; D: TRBD1; CDR3: CASSLGYRGVPEAFF; DNA: TGTGCCAGCAGCTTAGGATACAGGGGAGTCCCTGAAGCTTTCTTT
size: NA; J: TRBJ2-5; V: TRBV30; D: TRBD2; CDR3: CAWSVSAGDETQYF; DNA: TGTGCCTGGAGTGTATCAGCGGGAGACGAGACCCAGTACTTC
size: few; J: TRBJ2-3; V: TRBV30; D: NA; CDR3: CAWSPRGGLHTDTQYF; DNA: TGTGCCTGGAGCCCACGAGGGGGACTACACACAGATACGCAGTATTTT
size: NA; J: TRBJ2-7; V: TRBV28; D: NA; CDR3: CASSFLSYEQYF; DNA: TGTGCCAGCAGTTTCCTATCCTACGAGCAGTACTTC
size: NA; J: TRBJ2-3; V: TRBV10-3; D: NA; CDR3: CAISDWNVPFAYF; DNA: TGTGCCATCAGTGACTGGAATGTACCTTTCGCGTATTTT
size: NA; J: TRBJ1-5; V: TRBV4-3; D: NA; CDR3: CASSQDKAGNQPQHF; DNA: TGCGCCAGCAGCCAAGATAAGGCGGGGAATCAGCCCCAGCATTTT
size: NA; J: TRBJ2-7; V: TRBV4-1; D: NA; CDR3: CASSQDPDRSYEQYF; DNA: TGCGCCAGCAGCCAAGATCCCGACAGGTCCTACGAGCAGTACTTC